A selection of T cell receptor beta chains follows, all from one sample in a study of blood T cell repertoires in COVID-19. Assay: immunoSEQ multiplex PCR; the TCRdb copy retains only in-frame clones and omits some. The table records approximately 150,000 clones, 84% of them present only once. The specimen sequenced was peripheral blood. The origin of the receptors is a man between 60 and 70 years old with acute or convalescent COVID-19. Each CDR3 is given with its conserved first and last residue.

CDR3aa	v_gene
CASSQSEQVEQKLFF	TRBV4-1
CSVVWGQGSYNEQFF	TRBV29-1
CASSPRGQGDTGELFF	TRBV5-4
CASSISFREAFF	TRBV19
CASRPSSLAGYTF	TRBV27
CASSSGLAGGIISHTQYF	TRBV7-6
CASSKSDPGLARNEQFF	TRBV5-4
CASSLQGADGELFF	TRBV5-4
CASSRRGAGTQYF	TRBV12-3/TRBV12-4
CASSSNPGQGLDEQYF	TRBV7-2
CSASSKGRNSPLHF	TRBV20-1
CASSLSAAGANVLTF	TRBV28
CATSRGRGRSAYEQCF	TRBV15
CASSLGTGETQYF	TRBV12-3/TRBV12-4
CASSLSRSGASTDTQYF	TRBV7-3
CASSSRTSGGTGELFF	TRBV5-1
CASNFRDREFF	TRBV5-5
CASSPGDSRGYTF	TRBV18
CASSELTLNTEAFF	TRBV2
CASSYSSDRVYEQYF	TRBV6-5
CARAFYNEQFF	TRBV7-2
CASSPGTSGRIEQFF	TRBV7-8
CASSYGGQTLDTQYF	TRBV6-5
CASSMGGGANTGELFF	TRBV19
CASSYGTLTYEQYF	TRBV5-8
CARSLAQTASSTNEKLFF	TRBV5-3
CAVRPGGAPNTEAFF	TRBV10-3
CASSSDSSDYNSPLHF	TRBV18
CASSLVLAGEVGEQFF	TRBV5-5
CAWRGGTSVNEQFF	TRBV30
CASSLEGADTDTQYF	TRBV5-1
CAWSKGQGYYGYTF	TRBV30
CASTGSSYNEQFF	TRBV6-5
CASRRLDISEQYF	TRBV27
CASSRRGGNYNEQFF	TRBV7-8
CASSPAGSNTGELFF	TRBV12-5
CASVPYGGGRAHEQYF	TRBV12-5
CATSSTSGSTDTQYF	TRBV15
CASSQAGVGSNQPQHF	TRBV3-1/TRBV3-2
CASELGRGTGELFF	TRBV6-5
CASSPKTGIDTGELFF	TRBV27
CASSQGGGAYQPQHF	TRBV6-5
CASSLDQGAYEQYF	TRBV7-9
CASTPGTGLGETQYF	TRBV5-1
CASSAGLAGGDTQYF	TRBV5-4
CASSLTLGGHTDTQYF	TRBV5-1
CASSETGTGVVGELFF	TRBV2
CASSLSVTDQETQYF	TRBV11-2
CASSLYGGQLDLIYGYTF	TRBV5-6
CASRAGPPGEKLFF	TRBV2
CASTKEGALSGANVLTF	TRBV19
CASSERRSSGNTIYF	TRBV6-1
CASSSQEALAKNIQYF	TRBV9
CASSLDSLNTEAFF	TRBV5-8